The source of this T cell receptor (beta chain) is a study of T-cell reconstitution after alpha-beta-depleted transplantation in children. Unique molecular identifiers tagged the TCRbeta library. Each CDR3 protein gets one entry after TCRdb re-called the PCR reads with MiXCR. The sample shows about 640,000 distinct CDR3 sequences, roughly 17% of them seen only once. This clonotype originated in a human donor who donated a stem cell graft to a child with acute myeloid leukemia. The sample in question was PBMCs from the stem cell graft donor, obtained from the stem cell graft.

The CDR3 is CASSLARARQETQYF. The CDR3 nucleotides are TGTGCCAGCAGCTTAGCGAGGGCTAGACAAGAGACCCAGTACTTC. The rearrangement links TRBV7-2 to TRBJ2-5; D might be TRBD2 (5 bases). Deletions cut 0 bases from V and 2 bases from J, with 10 bases between. CDR3 length equals 15 residues. Germline V gives CDR1 SGHTA, CDR2 FQGNSA.